Listed below are T cell receptor beta chains from one sample, sequenced in a study of cytomegalovirus exposure and HLA in healthy donors. Data came from immunoSEQ multiplex PCR; TCRdb stores just in-frame clones and leaves some out. This sample has approximately 70,000 clones, with more than 70% found just once. Sample: PBMCs. These receptors all come from a middle-aged woman in good health and CMV-seropositive. The CDR3 runs from the conserved cysteine through the conserved F or W. Fields, in order: clone size, D gene, J gene, V gene, CDR3 DNA, CDR3 protein. The D gene is left open where the match is weak. Size is omitted from some rows. Given values are once, few, many or a class for expanded clones.

clone size: few
D gene: TRBD1
J gene: TRBJ2-4
V gene: TRBV11-2
CDR3 DNA: TGTGCCAGCAGCCAAATACAGGGGAGTGCAGCCAAAAACATTCAGTACTTC
CDR3 protein: CASSQIQGSAAKNIQYF

clone size: NA
D gene: NA
J gene: TRBJ2-1
V gene: TRBV7-3
CDR3 DNA: TGTGCCAGCAGCGACCTAGGGGATGGGTACAATGAGCAGTTCTTC
CDR3 protein: CASSDLGDGYNEQFF

clone size: few
D gene: NA
J gene: TRBJ2-2
V gene: TRBV4-1
CDR3 DNA: TGCGCCAGCAGGCCGGGGATCATGAACACCGGGGAGCTGTTTTTT
CDR3 protein: CASRPGIMNTGELFF

clone size: NA
D gene: NA
J gene: TRBJ2-1
V gene: TRBV18
CDR3 DNA: TGTGCCAGCTCACCACCGAGTCGAAATGAGCAGTTCTTC
CDR3 protein: CASSPPSRNEQFF

clone size: once
D gene: TRBD1
J gene: TRBJ1-5
V gene: TRBV6-6
CDR3 DNA: TGTGCCAGCAGGACTCCAGGACAGGGTGATCAGCCCCAGCATTTT
CDR3 protein: CASRTPGQGDQPQHF

clone size: NA
D gene: TRBD1
J gene: TRBJ1-1
V gene: TRBV11-3
CDR3 DNA: TGTGCCAGCAGCTTAAGGGACAGGGATGCTTTCTTT
CDR3 protein: CASSLRDRDAFF

clone size: NA
D gene: NA
J gene: TRBJ2-2
V gene: TRBV7-3
CDR3 DNA: TGTGCCAGCAGCTTAAGGGAGACCGGGGAGCTGTTTTTT
CDR3 protein: CASSLRETGELFF

clone size: NA
D gene: TRBD1
J gene: TRBJ2-7
V gene: TRBV15
CDR3 DNA: TGTGCCACCAGCAGTCCCGGGACAGGGATCAACGAGCAGTACTTC
CDR3 protein: CATSSPGTGINEQYF

clone size: NA
D gene: TRBD2
J gene: TRBJ2-1
V gene: TRBV9
CDR3 DNA: TGTGCCAGCAGCCCCCCCGGGACTAGCGGGGGGTTCGGTCAGTTCTTC
CDR3 protein: CASSPPGTSGGFGQFF

clone size: NA
D gene: TRBD1
J gene: TRBJ2-2
V gene: TRBV5-1
CDR3 DNA: TGCGCCAGCAGCTTGACAGGGGGCTACACCGGGGAGCTGTTTTTT
CDR3 protein: CASSLTGGYTGELFF

clone size: NA
D gene: NA
J gene: TRBJ2-3
V gene: TRBV2
CDR3 DNA: TGTGCCAGCAGTGAGAGGCTCACAGATACGCAGTATTTT
CDR3 protein: CASSERLTDTQYF

clone size: NA
D gene: TRBD1
J gene: TRBJ1-1
V gene: TRBV4-1
CDR3 DNA: TGCGCCAGCAGCTCCTCACCGACAGGGGTGACTGAAGCTTTCTTT
CDR3 protein: CASSSSPTGVTEAFF

clone size: NA
D gene: NA
J gene: TRBJ2-7
V gene: TRBV5-1
CDR3 DNA: TGCGCCAGCAGCTTGCCTAGTAGCTCCTACGAGCAGTACTTC
CDR3 protein: CASSLPSSSYEQYF

clone size: NA
D gene: NA
J gene: TRBJ2-7
V gene: TRBV6-5
CDR3 DNA: TGTGCCAGCAGAGCGAGTCTCTACGAGCAGTACTTC
CDR3 protein: CASRASLYEQYF

clone size: NA
D gene: NA
J gene: TRBJ2-5
V gene: TRBV2
CDR3 DNA: TGTGCCAGCAGTGAAGTAGGGGGAACCGAGACCCAGTACTTC
CDR3 protein: CASSEVGGTETQYF

clone size: NA
D gene: TRBD1
J gene: TRBJ1-1
V gene: TRBV30
CDR3 DNA: TGTGCCTGGAGTGAGGGGGCTGGGCTCGAAGCTTTCTTT
CDR3 protein: CAWSEGAGLEAFF

clone size: NA
D gene: NA
J gene: TRBJ2-7
V gene: TRBV2
CDR3 DNA: TGTGCCAGCAGCCGGGACAAGTTCTCCTACGAGCAGTACTTC
CDR3 protein: CASSRDKFSYEQYF

clone size: once
D gene: TRBD1
J gene: TRBJ2-5
V gene: TRBV9
CDR3 DNA: TGTGCCAGCAGCCCGGGACAGCCGCAAGAGGCCCAGTACTTC
CDR3 protein: CASSPGQPQEAQYF

clone size: NA
D gene: NA
J gene: TRBJ2-2
V gene: TRBV7-7
CDR3 DNA: TGTGCTAGCAGCTTGGTCCGGGAATCCGGGGAGCTGTTTTTT
CDR3 protein: CASSLVRESGELFF

clone size: NA
D gene: NA
J gene: TRBJ1-2
V gene: TRBV18
CDR3 DNA: TGTGCCAGCTCACCACCCCAGGGCACCTATGGCTACACCTTC
CDR3 protein: CASSPPQGTYGYTF

clone size: NA
D gene: TRBD1
J gene: TRBJ1-1
V gene: TRBV11-2
CDR3 DNA: TGTGCCAGCAGCTTTACCGGGACAGGCGTTAACACTGAAGCTTTCTTT
CDR3 protein: CASSFTGTGVNTEAFF

clone size: NA
D gene: NA
J gene: TRBJ2-1
V gene: TRBV7-6
CDR3 DNA: TGTGCCAGCAGCTTAGAGGGGGGGCCGTACAATGAGCAGTTCTTC
CDR3 protein: CASSLEGGPYNEQFF

clone size: NA
D gene: TRBD1
J gene: TRBJ2-7
V gene: TRBV29-1
CDR3 DNA: TGCAGCGTTGACGATGGGACAGGGACCTACGAGCAGTACTTC
CDR3 protein: CSVDDGTGTYEQYF

clone size: few
D gene: TRBD2
J gene: TRBJ2-3
V gene: TRBV6-4
CDR3 DNA: TGTGCCAGCAGTTCGTCTAGCGGGGGCTCAGATACGCAGTATTTT
CDR3 protein: CASSSSSGGSDTQYF

clone size: NA
D gene: TRBD1
J gene: TRBJ1-1
V gene: TRBV13
CDR3 DNA: TGTGCCAGCAGCTTTGGACAGGCCAGGGGCACTGAAGCTTTCTTT
CDR3 protein: CASSFGQARGTEAFF

clone size: NA
D gene: TRBD1
J gene: TRBJ2-4
V gene: TRBV5-6
CDR3 DNA: TGTGCCAGCAGCCCGGGACAGGGTTTGAACATTCAGTACTTC
CDR3 protein: CASSPGQGLNIQYF

clone size: NA
D gene: TRBD1
J gene: TRBJ1-6
V gene: TRBV18
CDR3 DNA: TGTGCCAGCTCACGTGGGACAGGTACTAATTCACCCCTCCACTTT
CDR3 protein: CASSRGTGTNSPLHF

clone size: NA
D gene: TRBD2
J gene: TRBJ2-1
V gene: TRBV6-6
CDR3 DNA: TGTGCCAGCAGTTTAGGACTAGCGGGGGTCTACAATGAGCAGTTCTTC
CDR3 protein: CASSLGLAGVYNEQFF

clone size: NA
D gene: NA
J gene: TRBJ2-2
V gene: TRBV19
CDR3 DNA: TGTGCCAGTATTTTGAGGGACAACGTCGGGGAGCTGTTTTTT
CDR3 protein: CASILRDNVGELFF

clone size: NA
D gene: NA
J gene: TRBJ1-4
V gene: TRBV5-1
CDR3 DNA: TGCGCCAGCAGCTTGACAGAGCCTAATGAAAAACTGTTTTTT
CDR3 protein: CASSLTEPNEKLFF

clone size: NA
D gene: NA
J gene: TRBJ1-4
V gene: TRBV28
CDR3 DNA: TGTGCCAGCAGTTTATCGGGTTTCGGGACTAATGAAAAACTGTTTTTT
CDR3 protein: CASSLSGFGTNEKLFF

clone size: NA
D gene: NA
J gene: TRBJ1-4
V gene: TRBV7-2
CDR3 DNA: TGTGCCAGCAGCTCTGGGGGACTCAATGAAAAACTGTTTTTT
CDR3 protein: CASSSGGLNEKLFF

clone size: NA
D gene: NA
J gene: TRBJ2-2
V gene: TRBV7-3
CDR3 DNA: TGTGCCAGCAGCCTCCAGACAGGCCCGAACACCGGGGAGCTGTTTTTT
CDR3 protein: CASSLQTGPNTGELFF

clone size: few
D gene: TRBD2
J gene: TRBJ2-1
V gene: TRBV18
CDR3 DNA: TGTGCCAGCTCACCCGGCCTAGCGGGGGAGGCCTACAATGAGCAGTTCTTC
CDR3 protein: CASSPGLAGEAYNEQFF

clone size: few
D gene: NA
J gene: TRBJ1-1
V gene: TRBV15
CDR3 DNA: TGTGCCACCAGCAGAGATAACCCAGGGGAGAACACTGAAGCTTTCTTT
CDR3 protein: CATSRDNPGENTEAFF

clone size: NA
D gene: NA
J gene: TRBJ2-7
V gene: TRBV2
CDR3 DNA: TGTGCCAGCAGTGAATTATTTCTCGAGCAGTACTTC
CDR3 protein: CASSELFLEQYF

clone size: NA
D gene: TRBD1
J gene: TRBJ2-2
V gene: TRBV5-1
CDR3 DNA: TGCGCCAGCAGCTTGGCCGGACAGGGAAGGAACACCGGGGAGCTGTTTTTT
CDR3 protein: CASSLAGQGRNTGELFF

clone size: few
D gene: TRBD1
J gene: TRBJ1-1
V gene: TRBV29-1
CDR3 DNA: TGCAGCGGCGGACAGGGAACGAACACTGAAGCTTTCTTT
CDR3 protein: CSGGQGTNTEAFF

clone size: NA
D gene: NA
J gene: TRBJ1-2
V gene: TRBV27
CDR3 DNA: TGTGCCAGCAGTTTCGAGTCCGGGAACTATGGCTACACCTTC
CDR3 protein: CASSFESGNYGYTF

clone size: few
D gene: TRBD1
J gene: TRBJ2-7
V gene: TRBV5-1
CDR3 DNA: TGCGCCAGTCAACCTCAACCTGGGGTGGGCGTCGGACAGGGCCAATTCTCCTACGAGCAGTACTTC
CDR3 protein: CASQPQPGVGVGQGQFSYEQYF

clone size: once
D gene: NA
J gene: TRBJ1-2
V gene: TRBV5-1
CDR3 DNA: TGCGCCAGCAGCTTGTCGGGGGAATACGGCTATGGCTACACCTTC
CDR3 protein: CASSLSGEYGYGYTF

clone size: NA
D gene: NA
J gene: TRBJ2-7
V gene: TRBV9
CDR3 DNA: TGTGCCAGCAGCGTCGCCCCCGTAGGGAGCCCCTACGAGCAGTACTTC
CDR3 protein: CASSVAPVGSPYEQYF

clone size: NA
D gene: NA
J gene: TRBJ2-3
V gene: TRBV6-4
CDR3 DNA: TGTGCCAGCAGTGACTCGATGCCCGGTACGCAGTATTTT
CDR3 protein: CASSDSMPGTQYF

clone size: once
D gene: NA
J gene: TRBJ2-3
V gene: TRBV5-1
CDR3 DNA: TGCGCCAGCAGCTCCTACTCTGGGGGGACAGATACGCAGTATTTT
CDR3 protein: CASSSYSGGTDTQYF

clone size: once
D gene: TRBD1
J gene: TRBJ2-7
V gene: TRBV4-1
CDR3 DNA: TGCGCCAGCAGCCAAGGGAGCATTTTAACAGGGGGCGGCGAGCAGTACTTC
CDR3 protein: CASSQGSILTGGGEQYF

clone size: NA
D gene: NA
J gene: TRBJ1-5
V gene: TRBV2
CDR3 DNA: TGTGCCAGCAGTGAGACAGCTAGCAATCAGCCCCAGCATTTT
CDR3 protein: CASSETASNQPQHF

clone size: NA
D gene: TRBD1
J gene: TRBJ2-2
V gene: TRBV5-1
CDR3 DNA: TGCGCCAGCAACACGGGACAGGGGACCGGGGAGCTGTTTTTT
CDR3 protein: CASNTGQGTGELFF

clone size: few
D gene: NA
J gene: TRBJ1-6
V gene: TRBV30
CDR3 DNA: TGTGCCTGGAGGTCCCCCCAGAATTCACCCCTCCACTTT
CDR3 protein: CAWRSPQNSPLHF

clone size: NA
D gene: NA
J gene: TRBJ2-1
V gene: TRBV9
CDR3 DNA: TGTGCCAGCAGCGGGGCCACCTCCTACAATGAGCAGTTCTTC
CDR3 protein: CASSGATSYNEQFF

clone size: NA
D gene: TRBD1
J gene: TRBJ2-6
V gene: TRBV5-1
CDR3 DNA: TGCGCCAGCAGCCTGGACAGGGGGCCTAATTACTCTGGGGCCAACGTCCTGACTTTC
CDR3 protein: CASSLDRGPNYSGANVLTF

clone size: NA
D gene: TRBD2
J gene: TRBJ2-3
V gene: TRBV2
CDR3 DNA: TGTGCCAGCAGCGGACTAGCGGGGCCCACAGATACGCAGTATTTT
CDR3 protein: CASSGLAGPTDTQYF

clone size: NA
D gene: TRBD1
J gene: TRBJ1-5
V gene: TRBV7-8
CDR3 DNA: TGTGCCAGCAGCTGGGACAGGGGGAATCAGCCCCAGCATTTT
CDR3 protein: CASSWDRGNQPQHF

clone size: NA
D gene: NA
J gene: TRBJ2-1
V gene: TRBV29-1
CDR3 DNA: TGCAGCGTCCCGGACATTTCCTACAATGAGCAGTTCTTC
CDR3 protein: CSVPDISYNEQFF

clone size: NA
D gene: NA
J gene: TRBJ2-7
V gene: TRBV19
CDR3 DNA: TGTGCCAGTAGTTCAGGGTACGAGCAGTACTTC
CDR3 protein: CASSSGYEQYF

clone size: few
D gene: TRBD2
J gene: TRBJ2-1
V gene: TRBV11-2
CDR3 DNA: TGTGCCAGCAGCTTAGCGGGGCGGGGGGGTGTTTTCTTC
CDR3 protein: CASSLAGRGGVFF

clone size: NA
D gene: TRBD1
J gene: TRBJ2-7
V gene: TRBV7-2
CDR3 DNA: TGTGCCAGCAGCTTAGTAGGGGGCAGCTCCTACGAGCAGTACTTC
CDR3 protein: CASSLVGGSSYEQYF